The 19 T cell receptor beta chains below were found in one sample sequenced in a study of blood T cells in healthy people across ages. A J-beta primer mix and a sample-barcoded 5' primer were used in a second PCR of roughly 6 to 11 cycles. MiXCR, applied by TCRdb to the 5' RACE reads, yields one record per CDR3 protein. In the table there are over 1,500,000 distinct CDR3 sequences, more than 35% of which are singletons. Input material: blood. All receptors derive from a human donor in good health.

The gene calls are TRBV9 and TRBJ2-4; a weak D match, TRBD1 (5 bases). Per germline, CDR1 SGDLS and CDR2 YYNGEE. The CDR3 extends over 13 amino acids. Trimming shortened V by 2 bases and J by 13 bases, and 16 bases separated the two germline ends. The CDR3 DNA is TGTGCCAGCAGCGTCTGGGTCTCTGCAGGGCAGTACTTC. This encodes CASSVWVSAGQYF.

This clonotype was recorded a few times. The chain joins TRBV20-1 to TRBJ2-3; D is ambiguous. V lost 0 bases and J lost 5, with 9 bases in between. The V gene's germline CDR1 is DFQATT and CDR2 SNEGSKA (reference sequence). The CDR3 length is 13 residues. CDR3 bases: TGCAGTGCTAGAGACCCAACGAGAGATACGCAGTATTTT. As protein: CSARDPTRDTQYF.

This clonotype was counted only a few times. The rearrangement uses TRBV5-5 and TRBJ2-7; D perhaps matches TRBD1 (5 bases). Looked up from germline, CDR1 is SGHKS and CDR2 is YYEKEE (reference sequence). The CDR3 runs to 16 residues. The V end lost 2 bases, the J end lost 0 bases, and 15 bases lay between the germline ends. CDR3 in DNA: TGTGCCAGCAGCTTAACCGCAGGGTTGAACTCCTACGAGCAGTACTTC. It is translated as CASSLTAGLNSYEQYF. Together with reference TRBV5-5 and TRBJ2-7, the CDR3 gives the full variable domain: DAGVTQSPTHLIKTRGQQVTLRCSPISGHKSVSWYQQVLGQGPQFIFQYYEKEERGRGNFPDRFSARQFPNYSSELNVNALLLGDSALYLCASSLTAGLNSYEQYFGPGTRLTVT.

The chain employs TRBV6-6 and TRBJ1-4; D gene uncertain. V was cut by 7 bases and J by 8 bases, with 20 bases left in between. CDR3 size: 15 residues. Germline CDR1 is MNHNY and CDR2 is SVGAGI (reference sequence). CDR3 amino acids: CASTPGSGYGEKLFF. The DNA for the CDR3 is TGTGCCAGCACCCCCGGGTCGGGTTATGGGGAAAAACTGTTTTTT.

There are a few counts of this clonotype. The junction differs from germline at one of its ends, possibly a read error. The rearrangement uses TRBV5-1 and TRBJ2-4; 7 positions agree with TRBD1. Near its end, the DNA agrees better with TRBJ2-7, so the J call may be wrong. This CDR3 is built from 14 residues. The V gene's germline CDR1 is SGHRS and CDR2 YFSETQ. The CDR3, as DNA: TGCGCCCGCAGCTTCGGGACAGACGCCTACGAGCAGTACTTC. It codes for CARSFGTDAYEQYF.

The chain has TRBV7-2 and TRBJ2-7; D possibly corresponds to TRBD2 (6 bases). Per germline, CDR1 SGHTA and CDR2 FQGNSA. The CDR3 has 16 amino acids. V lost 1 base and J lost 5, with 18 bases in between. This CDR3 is CASSLDSSSGAHEQYF. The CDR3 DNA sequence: TGTGCCAGCAGCTTAGACAGTAGTAGCGGCGCACACGAGCAGTACTTC. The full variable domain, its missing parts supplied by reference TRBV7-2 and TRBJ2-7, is GAGVSQSPSNKVTEKGKDVELRCDPISGHTALYWYRQSLGQGLEFLIYFQGNSAPDKSGLPSDRFSAERTGGSVSTLTIQRTQQEDSAVYLCASSLDSSSGAHEQYFGPGTRLTVT.

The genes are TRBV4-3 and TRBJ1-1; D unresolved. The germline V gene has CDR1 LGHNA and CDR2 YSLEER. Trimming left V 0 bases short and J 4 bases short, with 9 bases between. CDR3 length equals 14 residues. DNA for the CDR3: TGCGCCAGCAGCCAAGAATCCCTAATCACTGAAGCTTTCTTT. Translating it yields CASSQESLITEAFF.

CDR3 in DNA: TGCGCCAGCCCGGGACTAGCGGGGGCCTCCTACAATGAGCAGTTCTTC. Translating gives CASPGLAGASYNEQFF. V and J are TRBV5-1 and TRBJ2-1, with 14 bases aligning to TRBD2. CDR1 is SGHRS, CDR2 YFSETQ, per germline. J lost 0 bases, V lost 7 bases, and 3 bases had no gene match. This CDR3 is 16 amino acids long. Complete variable domain (other parts from reference TRBV5-1 and TRBJ2-1): KAGVTQTPRYLIKTRGQQVTLSCSPISGHRSVSWYQQTPGQGLQFLFEYFSETQRNKGNFPGRFSGRQFSNSRSEMNVSTLELGDSALYLCASPGLAGASYNEQFFGPGTRLTVL.

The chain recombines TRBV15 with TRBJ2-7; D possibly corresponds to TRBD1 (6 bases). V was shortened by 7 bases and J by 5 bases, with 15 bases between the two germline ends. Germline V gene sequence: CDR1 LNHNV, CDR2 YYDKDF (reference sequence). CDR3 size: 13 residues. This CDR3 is CATKNTDRDEQYF. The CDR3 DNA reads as TGTGCCACCAAAAATACGGACAGAGACGAGCAGTACTTC.

CDR3 protein: CAIRTQGEGTEAFF. In nucleotides, the CDR3 is TGTGCCATCAGAACACAGGGGGAAGGGACTGAAGCTTTCTTT. The V and J genes are TRBV10-3 and TRBJ1-1, with 8 bases matching TRBD1. Trimming removed 6 bases from V and 5 bases from J; junction bases left unmatched: 8. The CDR3 contains 14 residues. Germline V lookup: CDR1 ENHRY, CDR2 SYGVKD.

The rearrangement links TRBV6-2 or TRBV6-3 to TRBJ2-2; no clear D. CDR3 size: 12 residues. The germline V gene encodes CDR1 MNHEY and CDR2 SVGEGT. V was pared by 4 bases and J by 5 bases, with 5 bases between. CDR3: CASSSVTGELFF. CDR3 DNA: TGTGCCAGCAGTTCCGTAACCGGGGAGCTGTTTTTT.

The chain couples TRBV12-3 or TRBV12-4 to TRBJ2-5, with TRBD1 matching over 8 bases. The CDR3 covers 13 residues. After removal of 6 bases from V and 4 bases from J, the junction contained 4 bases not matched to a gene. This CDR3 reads CASSDGTGETQYF. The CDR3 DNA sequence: TGTGCCAGCAGCGACGGGACAGGAGAGACCCAGTACTTC.

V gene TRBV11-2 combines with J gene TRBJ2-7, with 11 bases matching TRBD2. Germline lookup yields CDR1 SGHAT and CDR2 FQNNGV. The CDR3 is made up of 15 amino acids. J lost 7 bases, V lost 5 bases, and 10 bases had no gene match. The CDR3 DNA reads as TGTGCCAGCAGCCTTCACCTAGCGGGGGGCGGTGAGCAGTACTTC. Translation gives CASSLHLAGGGEQYF.

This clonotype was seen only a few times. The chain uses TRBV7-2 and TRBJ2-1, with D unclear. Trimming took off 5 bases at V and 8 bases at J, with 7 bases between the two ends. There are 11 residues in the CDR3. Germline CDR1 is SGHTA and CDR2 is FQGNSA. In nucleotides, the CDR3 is TGTGCCAGCAGCCCCCATGATGAGCAGTTCTTC. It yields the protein CASSPHDEQFF.

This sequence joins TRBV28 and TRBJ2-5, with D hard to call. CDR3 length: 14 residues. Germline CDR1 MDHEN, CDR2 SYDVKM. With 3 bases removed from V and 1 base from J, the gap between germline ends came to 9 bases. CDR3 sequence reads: CASSFFALQETQYF. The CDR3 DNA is TGTGCCAGCAGTTTTTTCGCGCTCCAAGAGACCCAGTACTTC.

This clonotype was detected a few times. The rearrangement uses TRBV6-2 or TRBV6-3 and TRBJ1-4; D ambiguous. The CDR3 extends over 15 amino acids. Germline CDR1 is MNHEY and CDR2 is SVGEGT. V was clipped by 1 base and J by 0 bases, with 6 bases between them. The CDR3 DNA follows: TGTGCCAGCAGTTACTTCCGTGCAACTAATGAAAAACTGTTTTTT. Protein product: CASSYFRATNEKLFF.

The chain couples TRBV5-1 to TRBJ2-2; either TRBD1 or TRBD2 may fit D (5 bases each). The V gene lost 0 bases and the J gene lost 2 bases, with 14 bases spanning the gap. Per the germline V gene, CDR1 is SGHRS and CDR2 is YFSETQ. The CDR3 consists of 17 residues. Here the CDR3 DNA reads TGCGCCAGCAGCTTGGTATCTAAGGGACCAAACACCGGGGAGCTGTTTTTT. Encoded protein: CASSLVSKGPNTGELFF.

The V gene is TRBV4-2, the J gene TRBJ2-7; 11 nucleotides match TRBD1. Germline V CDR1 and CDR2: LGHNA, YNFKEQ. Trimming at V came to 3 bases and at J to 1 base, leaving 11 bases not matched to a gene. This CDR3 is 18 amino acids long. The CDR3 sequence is CASSQARTGGGTSYEQYF. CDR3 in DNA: TGTGCCAGCAGCCAGGCCCGGACAGGGGGCGGAACATCCTACGAGCAGTACTTC.

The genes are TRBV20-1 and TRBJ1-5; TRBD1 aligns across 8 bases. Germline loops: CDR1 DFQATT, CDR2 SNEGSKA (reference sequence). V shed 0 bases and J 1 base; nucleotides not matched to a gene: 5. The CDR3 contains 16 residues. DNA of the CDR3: TGCAGTGCTAGAGAACAGGGACAGGCCAGCAATCAGCCCCAGCATTTT. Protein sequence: CSAREQGQASNQPQHF.